This T cell receptor (beta chain) comes out of a study of blood T cell repertoires in COVID-19. Across the whole study: From T cells, B-cell-depleted T cells, or PBMCs came the material, which was cDNA or gDNA.

Individuals drawn from some 25 US areas were roughly 18 to 95 years old. The assay was immunoSEQ multiplex PCR, and TCRdb's table has in-frame clones only and misses some. The table records over 250,000 clones, roughly nine tenths of them present only once. The sample comprised PBMCs or T cells enriched from blood (not recorded which). The origin of this receptor is a man aged 55 to 70 who had recovered from COVID-19.

CDR3 residues: CASSLATGSGSYEQYF. The CDR3 coding sequence is TGCGCCAGCAGCTTGGCCACGGGGTCTGGCTCCTACGAGCAGTACTTC. This rearrangement joins TRBV5-1 to TRBJ2-7; D possibly corresponds to TRBD2 (5 bases). The V end lost 0 bases, the J end lost 0 bases, and 13 bases lay between the germline ends. Germline-derived CDR1 and CDR2 are SGHRS and YFSETQ. The CDR3 sequence is 16 residues long.